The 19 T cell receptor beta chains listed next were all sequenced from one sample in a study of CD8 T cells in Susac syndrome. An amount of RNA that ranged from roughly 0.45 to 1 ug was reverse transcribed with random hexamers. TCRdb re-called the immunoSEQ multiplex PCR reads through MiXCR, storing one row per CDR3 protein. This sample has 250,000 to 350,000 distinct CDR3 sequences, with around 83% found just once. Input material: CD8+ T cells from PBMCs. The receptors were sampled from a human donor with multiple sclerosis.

The CDR3 DNA follows: TGTGCCAGCAGCTTATCGGCCAAGCTGCCCGGCAATGAGCAGTTCTTC. This codes for CASSLSAKLPGNEQFF. This chain uses TRBV11-2 with TRBJ2-1, with D unresolved. V was pared by 2 bases and J by 6 bases, with 17 bases between. From germline, CDR1 is SGHAT and CDR2 FQNNGV. CDR3 size: 16 residues.

CDR3 amino acids: CSAMDREGVGRGETQYF. For the CDR3, the DNA is TGCAGTGCCATGGACAGGGAGGGGGTTGGAAGAGGGGAGACCCAGTACTTC. V usage is TRBV20-1 and J usage is TRBJ2-5; D perhaps matches TRBD1 (8 bases). Germline assignment: CDR1 DFQATT and CDR2 SNEGSKA (reference sequence). With 6 bases removed from V and 5 bases from J, the gap between germline ends came to 28 bases. The length of the CDR3 is 17 residues.

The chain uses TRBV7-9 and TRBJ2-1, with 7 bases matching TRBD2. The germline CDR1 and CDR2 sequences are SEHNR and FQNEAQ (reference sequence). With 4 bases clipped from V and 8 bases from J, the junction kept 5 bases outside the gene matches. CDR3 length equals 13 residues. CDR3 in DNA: TGTGCCAGCAGCTCAGGACTAGTTCATGAGCAGTTCTTC. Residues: CASSSGLVHEQFF.

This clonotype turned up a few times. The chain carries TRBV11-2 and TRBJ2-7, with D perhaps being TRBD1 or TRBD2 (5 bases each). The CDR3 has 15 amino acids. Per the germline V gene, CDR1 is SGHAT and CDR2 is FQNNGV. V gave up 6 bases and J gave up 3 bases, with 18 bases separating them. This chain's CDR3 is CASRGRFRGLYEQYF. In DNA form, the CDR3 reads TGTGCCAGCAGAGGGAGATTCCGGGGCCTCTACGAGCAGTACTTC.

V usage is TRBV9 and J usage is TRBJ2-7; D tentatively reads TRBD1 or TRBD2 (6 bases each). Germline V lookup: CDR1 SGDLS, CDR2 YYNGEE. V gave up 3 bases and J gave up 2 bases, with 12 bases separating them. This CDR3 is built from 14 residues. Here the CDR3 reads CASSAGDTAYEQYF. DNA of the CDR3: TGTGCCAGCAGCGCGGGGGACACCGCCTACGAGCAGTACTTC.

The CDR3 nucleotides are TGTGCCAGCAGCTTCAGGGACGGGAACACTGAAGCTTTCTTT. This sequence encodes CASSFRDGNTEAFF. The V call is TRBV5-5, the J call TRBJ1-1; TRBD1 might be the D (5 bases). Deletions cut 2 bases from V and 1 base from J, with 9 bases between. The length of the CDR3 is 14 residues. The germline V gene has CDR1 SGHKS and CDR2 YYEKEE (reference sequence). The full variable domain, with the rest looked up from reference TRBV5-5 and TRBJ1-1, is DAGVTQSPTHLIKTRGQQVTLRCSPISGHKSVSWYQQVLGQGPQFIFQYYEKEERGRGNFPDRFSARQFPNYSSELNVNALLLGDSALYLCASSFRDGNTEAFFGQGTRLTVV.

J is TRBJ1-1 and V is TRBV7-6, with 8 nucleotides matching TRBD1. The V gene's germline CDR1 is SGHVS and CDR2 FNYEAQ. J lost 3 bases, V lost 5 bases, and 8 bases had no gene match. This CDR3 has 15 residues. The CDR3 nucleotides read TGTGCCAGCAGCGACGACAGGGGATGGGACACTGAAGCTTTCTTT. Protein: CASSDDRGWDTEAFF.

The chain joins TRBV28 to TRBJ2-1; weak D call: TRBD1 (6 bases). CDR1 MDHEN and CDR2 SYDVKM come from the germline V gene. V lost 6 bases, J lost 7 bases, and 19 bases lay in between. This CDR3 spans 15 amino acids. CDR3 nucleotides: TGTGCCAGCAGCCCTAGCAGAGTAACAGGGAATGAGCAGTTCTTC. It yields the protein CASSPSRVTGNEQFF.

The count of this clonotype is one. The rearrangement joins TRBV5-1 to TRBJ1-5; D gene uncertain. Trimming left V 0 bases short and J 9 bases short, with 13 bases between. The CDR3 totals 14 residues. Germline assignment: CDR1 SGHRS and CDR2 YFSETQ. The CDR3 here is CASSLDGPGRPQHF. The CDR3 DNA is TGCGCCAGCAGCTTGGATGGGCCCGGGAGGCCCCAGCATTTT.

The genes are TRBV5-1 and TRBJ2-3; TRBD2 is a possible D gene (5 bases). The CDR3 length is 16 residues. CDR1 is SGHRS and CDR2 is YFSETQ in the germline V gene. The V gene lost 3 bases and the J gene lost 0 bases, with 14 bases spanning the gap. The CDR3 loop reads CASSSEGLASTDTQYF. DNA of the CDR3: TGCGCCAGCAGCTCCGAGGGTCTTGCTAGCACAGATACGCAGTATTTT.

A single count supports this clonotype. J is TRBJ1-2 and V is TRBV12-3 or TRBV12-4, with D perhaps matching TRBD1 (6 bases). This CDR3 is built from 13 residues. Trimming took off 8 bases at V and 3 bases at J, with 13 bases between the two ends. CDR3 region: CASANREYYGYTF. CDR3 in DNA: TGTGCCAGCGCCAACAGGGAATACTATGGCTACACCTTC.

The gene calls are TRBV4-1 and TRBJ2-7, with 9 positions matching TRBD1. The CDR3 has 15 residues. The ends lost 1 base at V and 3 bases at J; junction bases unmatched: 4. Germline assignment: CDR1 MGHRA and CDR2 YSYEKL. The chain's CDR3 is CASSQGPGQGYEQYF. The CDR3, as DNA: TGCGCCAGCAGCCAAGGACCGGGACAGGGCTACGAGCAGTACTTC.

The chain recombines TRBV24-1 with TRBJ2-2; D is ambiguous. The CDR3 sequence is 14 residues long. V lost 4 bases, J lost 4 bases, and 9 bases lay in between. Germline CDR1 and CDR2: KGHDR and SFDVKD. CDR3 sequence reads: CATSDPTGTGELFF. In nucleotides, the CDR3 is TGTGCCACCAGTGACCCTACTGGCACCGGGGAGCTGTTTTTT.

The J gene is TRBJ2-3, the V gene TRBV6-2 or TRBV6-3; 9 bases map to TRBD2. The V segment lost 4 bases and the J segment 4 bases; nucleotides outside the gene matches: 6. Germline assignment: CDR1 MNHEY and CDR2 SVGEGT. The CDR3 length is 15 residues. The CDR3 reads CASSLPGLAADTQYF. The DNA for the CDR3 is TGTGCCAGCAGTTTGCCGGGACTAGCAGCAGATACGCAGTATTTT.

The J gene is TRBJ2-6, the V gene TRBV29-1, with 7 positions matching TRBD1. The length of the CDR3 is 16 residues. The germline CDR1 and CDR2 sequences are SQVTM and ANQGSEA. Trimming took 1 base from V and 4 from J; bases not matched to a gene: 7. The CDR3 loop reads CSVEGPEGAGANVLTF. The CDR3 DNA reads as TGCAGCGTTGAAGGTCCCGAGGGGGCCGGGGCCAACGTCCTGACTTTC.

CDR3 sequence (DNA): TGTGCCAGCAGTTACGCGGGAGGGACAGGTGAGCAGTTCTTC. It is translated as CASSYAGGTGEQFF. The V and J genes are TRBV6-5 and TRBJ2-1; a weak D match, TRBD2 (9 bases). V shed 2 bases and J shed 9 bases, with 14 bases lying between them. From germline, CDR1 is MNHEY and CDR2 SVGAGI. The CDR3 is made up of 14 amino acids.

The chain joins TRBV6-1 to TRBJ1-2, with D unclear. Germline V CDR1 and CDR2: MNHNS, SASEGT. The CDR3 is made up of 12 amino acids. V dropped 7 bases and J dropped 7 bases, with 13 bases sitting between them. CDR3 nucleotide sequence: TGTGCCAGCACCAAACCCTCCCCTGGCTACACCTTC. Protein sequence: CASTKPSPGYTF.

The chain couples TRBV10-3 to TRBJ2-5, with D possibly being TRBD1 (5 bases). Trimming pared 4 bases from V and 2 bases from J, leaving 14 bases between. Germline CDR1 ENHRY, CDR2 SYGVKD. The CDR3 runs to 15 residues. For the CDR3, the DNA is TGTGCCATCAGTGGTGACAGAGAATTTCAAGAGACCCAGTACTTC. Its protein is CAISGDREFQETQYF.

As DNA, the CDR3 is TGCAGCGGGCGACTGTCTTATGGCTACACCTTC. It codes for CSGRLSYGYTF. This sequence joins TRBV29-1 and TRBJ1-2; D ambiguous. CDR3 length equals 11 residues. Deletions cut 7 bases from V and 5 bases from J, with 11 bases between. In germline, CDR1 is SQVTM, CDR2 ANQGSEA.